These 6 T cell receptor beta chains were all obtained from the same sample, sequenced in a study of blood T cell repertoires in COVID-19. Assay used: immunoSEQ multiplex PCR; TCRdb lists only in-frame clones, some missing. The sample records some 180,000 clones, 88% being singletons. Sequenced: peripheral blood. These receptors were obtained from a middle-aged man with active or convalescent COVID-19.

The chain carries TRBV11-2 and TRBJ2-7; the match to TRBD2 covers 8 bases. Germline V gene data show CDR1 as SGHAT and CDR2 as FQNNGV. V lost 7 bases and J lost 7; bases outside the gene matches: 6. The CDR3 contains 12 residues. CDR3: CASTGGGTEQYF. The CDR3 DNA follows: TGTGCCAGCACCGGGGGGGGGACAGAGCAGTACTTC. The complete variable domain, with remaining parts taken from reference TRBV11-2 and TRBJ2-7, reads EAGVAQSPRYKIIEKRQSVAFWCNPISGHATLYWYQQILGQGPKLLIQFQNNGVVDDSQLPKDRFSAERLKGVDSTLKIQPAKLEDSAVYLCASTGGGTEQYFGPGTRLTVT.

The chain uses TRBV6-1 and TRBJ1-5; unclear D gene. Germline V gives CDR1 MNHNS, CDR2 SASEGT. Trimming left V 0 bases short and J 2 bases short, with 11 bases between. The CDR3 runs 16 residues. Written as DNA, the CDR3 is TGTGCCAGCAGTGAAGCAGGAGGTCAGGGCAATCAGCCCCAGCATTTT. It codes for CASSEAGGQGNQPQHF.

This chain links TRBV3-1 (or the pseudogene TRBV3-2) with TRBJ2-5; D perhaps matches TRBD1 (5 bases). This CDR3 has 12 residues. CDR1 is LGHDT, CDR2 YNNKEL, per germline (reference sequence). V gave up 8 bases and J gave up 5 bases, with 12 bases separating them. CDR3 in amino acids: CASEGVHETQYF. CDR3 nucleotides: TGTGCCAGCGAAGGGGTACACGAGACCCAGTACTTC.

This rearrangement joins TRBV5-1 to TRBJ1-1, with D possibly being TRBD1 (6 bases). V was trimmed by 0 bases and J by 0 bases, leaving 18 bases between them. Germline V gene data show CDR1 as SGHRS and CDR2 as YFSETQ. The CDR3 runs to 18 residues. The CDR3 reads CASSLVPGQSFMNTEAFF. CDR3 bases: TGCGCCAGCAGCTTGGTCCCGGGACAAAGCTTCATGAACACTGAAGCTTTCTTT.

This clone was detected once. This chain links TRBV27 with TRBJ1-4; the match to TRBD1 covers 7 bases. The CDR3 consists of 15 residues. V gave up 6 bases and J gave up 3 bases; unmatched junction bases: 7. CDR1 and CDR2 (germline): MNHEY, SMNVEV (reference sequence). CDR3 nucleotides: TGTGCCAGCAGGCGAAACAGGGGACCTAATGAAAAACTGTTTTTT. As protein: CASRRNRGPNEKLFF.

The J gene is TRBJ2-1, the V gene TRBV7-9, with 14 bases that match TRBD2. Looked up from germline, CDR1 is SEHNR and CDR2 is FQNEAQ (reference sequence). J was trimmed by 8 bases and V by 3 bases; bases with no gene match: 6. The CDR3 consists of 16 residues. The CDR3 loop reads CASSLVGTSGRDEQFF. The CDR3 coding sequence is TGTGCCAGCAGCTTGGTAGGGACTAGCGGGAGAGATGAGCAGTTCTTC.